These 31 T cell receptor beta chains share one sample of origin, sequenced in a study of blood T cell repertoires in COVID-19. Clones were sequenced by immunoSEQ multiplex PCR, and TCRdb holds only the in-frame ones, with some missing. The sample consists of 110,000 to 150,000 clones, about 87% of them appearing once. The sequencing sample was made of peripheral blood. The receptor source for this set is a middle-aged woman with acute or convalescent COVID-19.

This rearrangement joins TRBV27 to TRBJ2-6; tentatively, D is TRBD2 (5 bases). Trimming removed 2 bases at V and 1 base at J, with 6 bases between. The CDR3 loop spans 15 amino acids. From germline, CDR1 is MNHEY and CDR2 SMNVEV (reference sequence). CDR3 residues: CASSLGGSGANVLTF. In nucleotides, the CDR3 is TGTGCCAGCAGTTTAGGAGGATCTGGGGCCAACGTCCTGACTTTC.

The chain carries TRBV27 and TRBJ2-3, with 7 positions matching TRBD2. CDR1 MNHEY and CDR2 SMNVEV come from the germline V gene (reference sequence). V shed 5 bases and J 6 bases; nucleotides not matched to a gene: 5. This CDR3 spans 13 amino acids. Written as DNA, the CDR3 is TGTGCCAGCAGTCGGACGGGGGGTGATACGCAGTATTTT. It is translated as CASSRTGGDTQYF.

The chain carries TRBV5-6 and TRBJ2-3; weak D call: TRBD1 (8 bases). The CDR3 extends over 17 amino acids. CDR1 and CDR2 (germline): SGHDT, YYEEEE. Trimming shortened V by 4 bases and J by 7 bases, and 25 bases separated the two germline ends. CDR3 in DNA: TGTGCCAGCAGCCGCGACAGGGGAGGGGTAGAGGTGAATACGCAGTATTTT. Amino acid sequence: CASSRDRGGVEVNTQYF.

The chain is built from TRBV15 and TRBJ1-1, with D possibly being TRBD1 (6 bases). This CDR3 has 16 amino acids. V was pared by 0 bases and J by 4 bases, with 15 bases between. Germline V gene lookup returns CDR1 LNHNV and CDR2 YYDKDF (reference sequence). The CDR3 here is CATSRDGVRGGTEAFF. The CDR3 region has the DNA TGTGCCACCAGCAGAGATGGCGTAAGGGGGGGCACTGAAGCTTTCTTT.

The chain couples TRBV30 to TRBJ1-3; tentative D call: TRBD1 (5 bases). The CDR3 contains 14 residues. V gave up 6 bases and J gave up 0 bases, with 12 bases separating them. Germline CDR1 reads GTSNPN; CDR2 reads SVGIG (reference sequence). CDR3 in DNA: TGTGCCTGTAGCAGGGTTCTCTCTGGAAACACCATATATTTT. This sequence encodes CACSRVLSGNTIYF. Looking up the rest from reference TRBV30 and TRBJ1-3 gives the full variable domain: SQTIHQWPATLVQPVGSPLSLECTVEGTSNPNLYWYRQAAGRGLQLLFYSVGIGQISSEVPQNLSASRPQDRQFILSSKKLLLSDSGFYLCACSRVLSGNTIYFGEGSWLTVV.

The chain couples TRBV29-1 to TRBJ1-1; D remains unclear. Trimming took off 4 bases at V and 1 base at J, with 4 bases between the two ends. Looked up from germline, CDR1 is SQVTM and CDR2 is ANQGSEA. CDR3 length: 11 amino acids. The CDR3 region is CSVARNTEAFF. Written as DNA, the CDR3 is TGCAGCGTTGCTAGGAACACTGAAGCTTTCTTT.

The CDR3 region is CASSFYNTEAFF. CDR3 coding DNA: TGTGCCAGCAGCTTTTATAACACTGAAGCTTTCTTT. The genes are TRBV7-9 and TRBJ1-1; D not certain. Germline assignment: CDR1 SEHNR and CDR2 FQNEAQ (reference sequence). There are 12 residues in the CDR3. Trimming shortened V by 3 bases and J by 2 bases, and 4 bases separated the two germline ends.

The rearrangement links TRBV7-6 to TRBJ1-3; D remains ambiguous. The CDR3 contains 12 residues. In germline, CDR1 is SGHVS, CDR2 FNYEAQ. V lost 5 bases to trimming and J lost 10 bases, with 12 bases between them. CDR3 sequence: CASSPILGTIYF. The CDR3 DNA reads TGTGCCAGCAGCCCTATTCTAGGAACCATATATTTT.

The rearrangement joins TRBV21-1 to TRBJ2-3; the table's D call, TRBD2, has no DNA check behind it. TRBV21-1 is noted as a pseudogene. The CDR3 extends over 19 amino acids. The CDR3 nucleotides are TGTGCCAGCAGCAAACCTTCCTCGCCGGGGGGGCTCAGCACAGATACGCAGTATTTT. It translates to CASSKPSSPGGLSTDTQYF.

The chain combines TRBV18 with TRBJ2-3; a possible D gene is TRBD2 (5 bases). The germline V gene encodes CDR1 KGHSH and CDR2 LQKENI. The ends were cut back, 3 bases at V and 1 base at J, with 8 bases in the middle. The CDR3 is 14 residues long. The CDR3 coding sequence is TGTGCCAGCTCACCTCTAGCCCGCACAGATACGCAGTATTTT. This codes for CASSPLARTDTQYF.

The chain carries TRBV4-1 and TRBJ2-1, with D uncertain. CDR1 and CDR2 from the germline V gene are MGHRA and YSYEKL. The CDR3 is 17 residues long. The V and J ends lost 1 base and 1 base respectively, with 14 bases between them. The CDR3 coding sequence is TGCGCCAGCAGCCAAGGCTCCTTCAGTTATTCCTACAATGAGCAGTTCTTC. Residues: CASSQGSFSYSYNEQFF.

The V call is TRBV5-1, the J call TRBJ1-1; 7 nucleotides match TRBD1. Germline CDR1 reads SGHRS; CDR2 reads YFSETQ. CDR3 length: 14 amino acids. Trimming at V came to 6 bases and at J to 4 bases, leaving 9 bases not matched to a gene. The CDR3: CASTLQGGFTEAFF. CDR3 sequence (DNA): TGCGCCAGCACTCTCCAAGGGGGCTTCACTGAAGCTTTCTTT. The full variable domain, with the rest looked up from reference TRBV5-1 and TRBJ1-1, is KAGVTQTPRYLIKTRGQQVTLSCSPISGHRSVSWYQQTPGQGLQFLFEYFSETQRNKGNFPGRFSGRQFSNSRSEMNVSTLELGDSALYLCASTLQGGFTEAFFGQGTRLTVV.

The chain combines TRBV30 with TRBJ1-2, with unresolved D. Germline V gene data show CDR1 as GTSNPN and CDR2 as SVGIG (reference sequence). The V and J ends lost 2 bases and 5 bases respectively, with 12 bases between them. There are 13 residues in the CDR3. CDR3 DNA sequence: TGTGCCTGGAGTCCCTGGCCTGTTTATGGCTACACCTTC. Its translation is CAWSPWPVYGYTF.

The chain recombines TRBV6-2 or TRBV6-3 with TRBJ2-7, with 11 positions matching TRBD1. J lost 2 bases, V lost 0 bases, and 3 bases had no gene match. The CDR3 is 16 amino acids. Germline CDR1 and CDR2: MNHEY and SVGEGT. In DNA, the CDR3 is TGTGCCAGCAGTTACTCGTGGACAGGGGGCGCCTACGAGCAGTACTTC. Amino acids: CASSYSWTGGAYEQYF.

This sequence joins TRBV12-5 and TRBJ2-2, with unresolved D. Germline lookup yields CDR1 LGHNT and CDR2 FRNRAP. The V and J ends lost 6 bases and 6 bases respectively, with 8 bases between them. The CDR3 sequence is 12 residues long. The CDR3 DNA reads as TGTGCTAGTGGGTTAGATTCCGGGGAGCTGTTTTTT. Its protein is CASGLDSGELFF.

This clone was found once. The chain carries TRBV6-6 and TRBJ2-1, with 8 bases that match TRBD2. CDR1 is MNHNY, CDR2 SVGAGI, per germline (reference sequence). V dropped 4 bases and J dropped 2; count of bases not matched to a gene: 4. The CDR3 totals 15 residues. DNA for the CDR3: TGTGCCAGCAGTTTATTAGCGGGAACCTACAATGAGCAGTTCTTC. This gives the protein CASSLLAGTYNEQFF.

This clone was seen more than once but under ten times. This chain links TRBV27 with TRBJ1-2, with TRBD1 identical over 10 bases. Germline V gives CDR1 MNHEY, CDR2 SMNVEV (reference sequence). The V gene end was trimmed by 3 bases and the J gene end by 8 bases; junction bases not matched to a gene: 9. There are 15 residues in the CDR3. The CDR3 nucleotides read TGTGCCAGCAGTTTCCGGGACAGGGGTAGGTGGGGCTACACCTTC. This gives the protein CASSFRDRGRWGYTF.

The chain carries TRBV19 and TRBJ1-2, with D maybe TRBD1 (5 bases). The CDR3 has 13 residues. Trimming took off 7 bases at V and 4 bases at J, with 13 bases between the two ends. Germline V gene sequence: CDR1 LNHDA, CDR2 SQIVND (reference sequence). In DNA, the CDR3 is TGTGCCAGTACGGGCAGGGTTACCTATGGCTACACCTTC. As protein: CASTGRVTYGYTF.

The chain couples TRBV7-9 to TRBJ2-2, with 7 bases that match TRBD2. Per the germline V gene, CDR1 is SEHNR and CDR2 is FQNEAQ (reference sequence). There are 16 residues in the CDR3. The V and J ends lost 5 bases and 5 bases, in that order; junction bases with no gene match: 11. The CDR3 DNA reads TGTGCCAGCAGCCCTGCCGGGCGGGGGATGACCGGGGAGCTGTTTTTT. As protein: CASSPAGRGMTGELFF.

This sequence joins TRBV28 and TRBJ1-5; D not certain. V was trimmed by 6 bases and J by 4 bases, leaving 13 bases between them. The germline V gene encodes CDR1 MDHEN and CDR2 SYDVKM. The CDR3 loop spans 14 amino acids. The CDR3 DNA reads TGTGCCAGCAGCCTGGAGGCCATTAATCAGCCCCAGCATTTT. Translation gives CASSLEAINQPQHF.

The chain joins TRBV3-1 (or the pseudogene TRBV3-2) to TRBJ1-2; 10 bases match TRBD1. CDR1 LGHDT and CDR2 YNNKEL come from the germline V gene (reference sequence). The junction had 10 bases not matched to a gene; V was cut back by 5 bases and J by 7 bases. The CDR3 length is 15 residues. The CDR3: CASSAGQGLTSGYTF. The CDR3 nucleotides are TGTGCCAGCAGCGCGGGACAGGGGTTAACGTCTGGCTACACCTTC.

The chain links TRBV9 to TRBJ1-5; the D gene is possibly TRBD1 (5 bases). Germline CDR1 SGDLS, CDR2 YYNGEE. This CDR3 has 14 residues. Trimming cost V 4 bases and J 9 bases, with 17 bases left between them. CDR3 sequence (DNA): TGTGCCAGCAGCCCGGACACCGATCTCAGGCCCCAGCATTTT. As protein: CASSPDTDLRPQHF.

CDR3 loop: CASSWTGNNEQFF. Here the CDR3 DNA reads TGTGCCAGCAGCTGGACTGGTAACAATGAGCAGTTCTTC. The V call is TRBV7-6, the J call TRBJ2-1; tentative D call: TRBD2 (5 bases). The CDR3 consists of 13 residues. Trimming removed 4 bases from V and 5 bases from J, with 9 bases in between. Germline V lookup: CDR1 SGHVS, CDR2 FNYEAQ. Supplemented by reference TRBV7-6 and TRBJ2-1, the full variable domain reads GAGVSQSPRYKVTKRGQDVALRCDPISGHVSLYWYRQALGQGPEFLTYFNYEAQQDKSGLPNDRFSAERPEGSISTLTIQRTEQRDSAMYRCASSWTGNNEQFFGPGTRLTVL.

This sequence joins TRBV7-2 and TRBJ1-2, with 10 positions matching TRBD1. Germline V gives CDR1 SGHTA, CDR2 FQGNSA. The V and J ends lost 5 bases and 5 bases, in that order; junction bases with no gene match: 8. This CDR3 spans 15 amino acids. The CDR3 loop reads CASSLGTGDNYGYTF. The CDR3, as DNA: TGTGCCAGCAGCCTAGGGACAGGGGATAATTATGGCTACACCTTC.

In this sample, this clone turned up a few times. The chain recombines TRBV9 with TRBJ1-1; tentative D call: TRBD1 (5 bases). V lost 0 bases and J lost 4, with 10 bases in between. CDR3 length equals 14 residues. Germline V gene lookup returns CDR1 SGDLS and CDR2 YYNGEE. This CDR3 reads CASSVGDLSTEAFF. CDR3 in DNA: TGTGCCAGCAGCGTAGGGGACTTAAGCACTGAAGCTTTCTTT.

V and J are TRBV6-2 or TRBV6-3 and TRBJ2-3; D call uncertain. V was cut by 5 bases and J by 4 bases, with 4 bases left in between. This CDR3 contains 11 residues. CDR1 is MNHEY, CDR2 SVGEGT, per germline. The CDR3 spells CASSQADTQYF. In DNA, the CDR3 is TGTGCCAGCAGTCAGGCAGATACGCAGTATTTT.

The V call is TRBV9, the J call TRBJ1-1; 7 nucleotides line up with TRBD1. Germline values: CDR1 SGDLS, CDR2 YYNGEE. The CDR3 sequence is 14 residues long. V lost 3 bases to trimming and J lost 3 bases; unmatched junction nucleotides: 5. This CDR3 is CASSAPRGDTEAFF. Written as DNA, the CDR3 is TGTGCCAGCAGCGCCCCCAGGGGGGACACTGAAGCTTTCTTT.

This chain joins TRBV3-1 (or the pseudogene TRBV3-2) and TRBJ2-5; 8 bases map to TRBD2. V shed 3 bases and J 5 bases; nucleotides not matched to a gene: 5. CDR1 is LGHDT and CDR2 is YNNKEL in the germline V gene (reference sequence). CDR3 length: 14 residues. CDR3 loop: CASSQIAGSETQYF. In DNA, the CDR3 is TGTGCCAGCAGCCAGATAGCGGGGTCCGAGACCCAGTACTTC.

The V call is TRBV4-1, the J call TRBJ1-1, with a weak D call TRBD1 (5 bases). V lost 0 bases, J lost 5 bases, and 13 bases lay in between. Germline V gene sequence: CDR1 MGHRA, CDR2 YSYEKL. This CDR3 contains 15 residues. The CDR3 reads CASSQDWEGRTEAFF. In DNA form, the CDR3 reads TGCGCCAGCAGCCAAGATTGGGAGGGGAGGACTGAAGCTTTCTTT.

This clone was counted between two and nine times. The rearrangement uses TRBV28 and TRBJ1-4, with D possibly TRBD1 on 6 matching bases. The V gene's germline CDR1 is MDHEN and CDR2 SYDVKM. This CDR3 contains 17 residues. Trimming took off 1 base at V and 2 bases at J, with 14 bases between the two ends. The CDR3 spells CASSLYPRGITNEKLFF. The CDR3 region has the DNA TGTGCCAGCAGTTTATACCCTAGGGGGATCACTAATGAAAAACTGTTTTTT.

The chain recombines TRBV29-1 with TRBJ2-5; the D is unclear. The V end lost 1 base, the J end lost 1 base, and 10 bases lay between the germline ends. Germline values: CDR1 SQVTM, CDR2 ANQGSEA. The CDR3 totals 14 residues. CDR3 DNA: TGCAGCGTTGAAGGAGACGACTCCCAAGAGACCCAGTACTTC. As protein: CSVEGDDSQETQYF. The full variable domain, with the rest looked up from reference TRBV29-1 and TRBJ2-5, is SAVISQKPSRDICQRGTSLTIQCQVDSQVTMMFWYRQQPGQSLTLIATANQGSEATYESGFVIDKFPISRPNLTFSTLTVSNMSPEDSSIYLCSVEGDDSQETQYFGPGTRLLVL.